A selection of T cell receptor beta chains follows, all from one sample in a study of T cell responses to AZD1222 COVID-19 vaccine. Assay: immunoSEQ multiplex PCR; the TCRdb copy retains only in-frame clones and omits some. This table holds roughly 72,000 clones, approximately 88% found once. Sequenced material: peripheral blood, taken 28 days after the second dose of the MenACWY control vaccine. The source is an adult who received the MenACWY meningococcal vaccine as a control. The CDR3 runs from the conserved cysteine through the conserved F or W. Each record gives: clone size, J gene, V gene, CDR3 protein. The size field is filled for only some rows; it gives once, few, many or a size class.

clone_size: NA
j_call: TRBJ1-2
v_call: TRBV6-2/TRBV6-3
cdr3_aa: CASSDRRGDYGYTF

clone_size: NA
j_call: TRBJ2-1
v_call: TRBV2
cdr3_aa: CASIESRQAINEQFF

clone_size: NA
j_call: TRBJ1-2
v_call: TRBV7-2
cdr3_aa: CASSLIGLPNYGYTF

clone_size: NA
j_call: TRBJ1-3
v_call: TRBV27
cdr3_aa: CASSTWGTGNGNTIYF

clone_size: NA
j_call: TRBJ2-3
v_call: TRBV27
cdr3_aa: CASSPGTHTDTQYF

clone_size: NA
j_call: TRBJ2-7
v_call: TRBV5-6
cdr3_aa: CASSLGGATSYEQYF

clone_size: once
j_call: TRBJ1-2
v_call: TRBV6-1
cdr3_aa: CASSEANSLGYGYTF

clone_size: NA
j_call: TRBJ1-2
v_call: TRBV5-1
cdr3_aa: CASSLYTGAYGYTF

clone_size: NA
j_call: TRBJ1-5
v_call: TRBV28
cdr3_aa: CASRPSNQPQHF

clone_size: NA
j_call: TRBJ1-1
v_call: TRBV6-1
cdr3_aa: CASSVSQGATEAFF

clone_size: NA
j_call: TRBJ2-3
v_call: TRBV29-1
cdr3_aa: CSVSTSGPGGAQYF

clone_size: NA
j_call: TRBJ1-1
v_call: TRBV19
cdr3_aa: CASSTQAGNTEAFF

clone_size: NA
j_call: TRBJ2-7
v_call: TRBV18
cdr3_aa: CASSPVTNPGGEQYF

clone_size: once
j_call: TRBJ2-1
v_call: TRBV4-1
cdr3_aa: CASSWGQGLQNEQFF

clone_size: NA
j_call: TRBJ2-6
v_call: TRBV2
cdr3_aa: CASSPTLGSGANVLTF

clone_size: NA
j_call: TRBJ2-1
v_call: TRBV7-2
cdr3_aa: CASSLAGGGQNEQFF

clone_size: few
j_call: TRBJ2-5
v_call: TRBV19
cdr3_aa: CASSNWRGETQYF

clone_size: NA
j_call: TRBJ2-4
v_call: TRBV3-1/TRBV3-2
cdr3_aa: CASSQEAGHENIQYF

clone_size: NA
j_call: TRBJ2-3
v_call: TRBV18
cdr3_aa: CAGSPYSTDTQYF

clone_size: NA
j_call: TRBJ1-4
v_call: TRBV7-8
cdr3_aa: CASSFRGVGVINEKLFF

clone_size: NA
j_call: TRBJ1-1
v_call: TRBV7-9
cdr3_aa: CALGVNTEAFF

clone_size: NA
j_call: TRBJ1-2
v_call: TRBV19
cdr3_aa: CASSRQESRGYTF

clone_size: NA
j_call: TRBJ2-5
v_call: TRBV28
cdr3_aa: CASSSTRKVQETQYF

clone_size: NA
j_call: TRBJ1-1
v_call: TRBV30
cdr3_aa: CAWSRGDNTEAFF

clone_size: NA
j_call: TRBJ1-2
v_call: TRBV4-2
cdr3_aa: CASSQDVGNYGYTF

clone_size: NA
j_call: TRBJ1-1
v_call: TRBV27
cdr3_aa: CASMRIPPGSEAFF

clone_size: NA
j_call: TRBJ2-1
v_call: TRBV28
cdr3_aa: CASSPATRANEQFF

clone_size: NA
j_call: TRBJ1-4
v_call: TRBV19
cdr3_aa: CASSTRQGANEKLFF